This TCR beta chain was sequenced during a study of cytomegalovirus exposure and HLA in healthy donors. Study results and limitations: Accurate HLA-A and HLA-B prediction from TCR beta sequences was reported for most subjects.

Trimming shortened V by 2 bases and J by 6 bases, and 17 bases separated the two germline ends. The CDR3 loop spans 15 amino acids. Germline V gene lookup returns CDR1 KGHSH and CDR2 LQKENI. The PCR was carried out with 60 Vbeta primers and 13 Jbeta primers. Profiling relied on immunoSEQ multiplex PCR, and the TCRdb table lists in-frame clones only, not all of them. The sample holds around 71,000 clones, about 60% seen once. Donors were nominally healthy when sampled, though unrecorded immune exposures were likely. Points on this clone: As yet, its antigen is unknown.

The receptor comes from a man younger than 40 in good health and CMV-seropositive. V and J are TRBV18 and TRBJ2-7, with a tentative D call TRBD2 (6 bases). Sequenced: PBMCs. The chain's CDR3 is CASSPVRGEEAEQYF. Here the CDR3 DNA reads TGTGCCAGCTCACCAGTCCGTGGGGAGGAAGCCGAGCAGTACTTC.